One and the same sample provided the 11 T cell receptor beta chains below, sequenced in a study of blood T cell repertoires in COVID-19. Method: immunoSEQ multiplex PCR; TCRdb's copy keeps in-frame clones and lacks some. The profile shows about 74,000 clones, under 85% of them singletons. The sequencing sample was made of peripheral blood. These TCRs come from an older man with acute or convalescent COVID-19.

The V gene is TRBV25-1, the J gene TRBJ1-4, with no clear D. Germline values: CDR1 MGHDK, CDR2 SYGVNS. Between the trimmed V and J ends, which lost 0 bases and 8 bases, there was a span of 13 bases. CDR3 length: 15 residues. CDR3 sequence (DNA): TGTGCCAGCAGTGAATATCTCCTCCGCGGGGAAAAACTGTTTTTT. Protein product: CASSEYLLRGEKLFF. Full variable domain (remainder filled in from reference TRBV25-1 and TRBJ1-4): EADIYQTPRYLVIGTGKKITLECSQTMGHDKMYWYQQDPGMELHLIHYSYGVNSTEKGDLSSESTVSRIRTEHFPLTLESARPSHTSQYLCASSEYLLRGEKLFFGSGTQLSVL.

The CDR3 is CASSRDRNTEAFF. The CDR3 coding sequence is TGTGCCAGCAGCCGGGACAGGAACACTGAAGCTTTCTTT. The rearrangement links TRBV2 to TRBJ1-1; the match to TRBD1 covers 7 bases. This CDR3 is 13 amino acids long. Trimming at V came to 6 bases and at J to 1 base, leaving 2 bases not matched to a gene. The germline V gene has CDR1 SNHLY and CDR2 FYNNEI.

The chain couples TRBV7-2 to TRBJ1-3, with D maybe TRBD1 (6 bases). Germline values: CDR1 SGHTA, CDR2 FQGNSA. The ends were cut back, 6 bases at V and 0 bases at J, with 12 bases in the middle. This CDR3 region has 15 residues. CDR3 DNA sequence: TGTGCCAGCAGGCCCCAGGGGTCCTCTGGAAACACCATATATTTT. Residues: CASRPQGSSGNTIYF.

This clone qualifies as medium-sized (0.01 to 0.1%). The chain recombines TRBV6-6 with TRBJ1-2, with TRBD1 as a possible D gene (5 bases). This CDR3 has 13 residues. The germline CDR1 and CDR2 sequences are MNHNY and SVGAGI (reference sequence). The germline V and J ends were trimmed by 5 bases and 8 bases, with 15 bases remaining between them. CDR3 nucleotides: TGTGCCAGCAGTACCTCGGGGACTAAAGGCTACACCTTC. As protein: CASSTSGTKGYTF.

The chain carries TRBV19 and TRBJ2-2; 8 bases are a match to TRBD1. CDR3 size: 17 residues. With V trimmed by 0 bases and J by 6 bases, 9 bases remained unmatched. The germline CDR1 and CDR2 sequences are LNHDA and SQIVND (reference sequence). CDR3 in DNA: TGTGCCAGTAGTATAGATAGGAGCAGGGGGCGTTCCGGGGAGCTGTTTTTT. This sequence encodes CASSIDRSRGRSGELFF.

The chain combines TRBV5-1 with TRBJ2-5; maybe TRBD1 (6 bases). This CDR3 is 16 amino acids long. V lost 0 bases, J lost 4 bases, and 16 bases lay in between. The germline V gene encodes CDR1 SGHRS and CDR2 YFSETQ. The CDR3 region has the DNA TGCGCCAGCAGCTTGGGTGGGGGCACAGGCCCAGAGACCCAGTACTTC. This sequence encodes CASSLGGGTGPETQYF.

The J gene is TRBJ1-5, the V gene TRBV5-1; D possibly corresponds to TRBD1 (5 bases). The V end was cut by 0 bases, the J end by 9 bases, with 10 bases between. This CDR3 region has 13 residues. Germline assignment: CDR1 SGHRS and CDR2 YFSETQ. The chain's CDR3 is CASSLAAGWPQHF. In DNA, the CDR3 is TGCGCCAGCAGCTTGGCGGCAGGGTGGCCCCAGCATTTT.

V and J are TRBV24-1 and TRBJ2-1; D is unclear. The V and J ends lost 7 bases and 9 bases respectively, with 9 bases between them. This CDR3 is built from 11 residues. The germline V gene encodes CDR1 KGHDR and CDR2 SFDVKD. This CDR3 reads CATSQNTEQFF. CDR3 DNA sequence: TGTGCCACCAGCCAGAACACTGAGCAGTTCTTC.

V gene TRBV11-3 combines with J gene TRBJ2-1, with 12 nucleotides matching TRBD2. Germline CDR1 reads SGHNT; CDR2 reads YENEEA. The trim removed 6 bases at V and 10 bases at J, leaving 10 bases unmatched. The CDR3 spans 15 residues. The CDR3 DNA reads as TGTGCCAGCAGTCCGAGACTAGCGGGAGTTGGGGAGCAGTTCTTC. Amino acids: CASSPRLAGVGEQFF.

V gene TRBV28 combines with J gene TRBJ2-1, with 8 bases that match TRBD1. The CDR3 is 16 amino acids. Germline CDR1 and CDR2: MDHEN and SYDVKM. Losses at the gene ends were 3 bases for V and 2 bases for J; bases not matched to a gene: 6. Here the CDR3 reads CASSLKAGGTYNEQFF. CDR3 DNA sequence: TGTGCCAGCAGTTTGAAGGCAGGGGGCACCTACAATGAGCAGTTCTTC.

The chain couples TRBV27 to TRBJ1-2; 8 positions agree with TRBD1. This CDR3 has 16 amino acids. Germline V gene lookup returns CDR1 MNHEY and CDR2 SMNVEV (reference sequence). The J segment lost 3 bases and the V segment lost 4 bases, leaving 10 bases of the junction unmatched. The CDR3 loop reads CASSSINRGIDYGYTF. The CDR3 nucleotides read TGTGCCAGCAGTTCTATAAACAGGGGGATAGACTATGGCTACACCTTC.